The rows below give T cell receptor beta chains drawn from one sample of a study of blood T cell repertoires in COVID-19. Sequenced by immunoSEQ multiplex PCR; TCRdb stores in-frame clones only, minus some. Of 200,000 to 250,000 clones in the sample, around 84% were seen once. The specimen was peripheral blood. These receptors were obtained from a woman between 40 and 55 years old who had recovered from COVID-19. Both conserved end residues are trimmed from each CDR3. Each record gives: CDR3 length, V gene, clone size, J gene, CDR3 protein. Expanded clones get a size class; other rows say once, few or many, or leave the size out.

12	TRBV5-1	.	TRBJ2-7	ASGRQVSSYEQY
13	TRBV11-3	.	TRBJ1-1	ASSGGSSVNTEAF
13	TRBV25-1	.	TRBJ2-7	ASTTGTGPIYEQY
11	TRBV5-1	.	TRBJ2-3	ASRTSGEDTQY
14	TRBV3-1/TRBV3-2	.	TRBJ2-1	ASSELSGGRGNEQF
10	TRBV11-2	.	TRBJ2-5	ASTRMQETQY
12	TRBV7-2	.	TRBJ2-5	ASSLYGAEETQY
12	TRBV6-2/TRBV6-3	.	TRBJ2-7	ASSSKDRLAEQY
13	TRBV27	.	TRBJ2-6	ASRKTGTGANVLT
15	TRBV4-3	once	TRBJ2-2	ASSPRAGGMNTGELF
13	TRBV18	.	TRBJ2-7	ASSPMTGDPYEQY
10	TRBV12-3/TRBV12-4	.	TRBJ1-5	ASSQGLGPQH
13	TRBV7-2	.	TRBJ2-4	ASSPHAGGGNIQY
14	TRBV21-1	.	TRBJ2-1	ASSTIRGGKKNEQF
16	TRBV24-1	.	TRBJ2-2	ATRGQGVDSLTTGELF
15	TRBV19	.	TRBJ2-3	ASRCGEQGPVPDTQY
10	TRBV5-8	.	TRBJ1-1	AGDRGPTEAF
13	TRBV19	.	TRBJ1-5	ASSQQGYSNQPQH
12	TRBV3-1/TRBV3-2	.	TRBJ2-3	ASSPLSSSDTQY
11	TRBV28	.	TRBJ1-1	ASIGTIDTEAF
13	TRBV4-2	.	TRBJ1-5	ASSQVGGNNQPQH
12	TRBV5-1	.	TRBJ1-5	ASSLGTGNQPQH
12	TRBV5-1	.	TRBJ1-2	ASSSGTGGVGYT
11	TRBV12-3/TRBV12-4	.	TRBJ2-3	ATVAGATDTQY
16	TRBV18	.	TRBJ1-2	ASSPVPGQGVLGYGYT
14	TRBV24-1	.	TRBJ2-2	ATSDSRQGDTGELF
12	TRBV11-3	.	TRBJ2-1	ASSPLTGINEQF
15	TRBV4-3	.	TRBJ1-2	ASSQGVNSPGGYGYT
12	TRBV18	.	TRBJ1-1	ASSRETGIFEAF